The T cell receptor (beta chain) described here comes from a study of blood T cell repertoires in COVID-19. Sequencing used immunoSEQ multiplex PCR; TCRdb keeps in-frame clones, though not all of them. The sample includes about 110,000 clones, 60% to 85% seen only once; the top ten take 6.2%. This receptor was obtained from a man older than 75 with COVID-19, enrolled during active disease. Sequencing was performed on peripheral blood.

CDR3 sequence (DNA): TGTGCCAGCAGCCCTTCAGGCGGGTACCCCGGAAACACCATATATTTT. Amino acids: CASSPSGGYPGNTIYF. This chain links TRBV3-1 (or the pseudogene TRBV3-2) with TRBJ1-3; D ambiguous. Germline V gene data show CDR1 as LGHDT and CDR2 as YNNKEL (reference sequence). Deletions cut 4 bases from V and 4 bases from J, with 17 bases between. The CDR3 contains 16 residues.